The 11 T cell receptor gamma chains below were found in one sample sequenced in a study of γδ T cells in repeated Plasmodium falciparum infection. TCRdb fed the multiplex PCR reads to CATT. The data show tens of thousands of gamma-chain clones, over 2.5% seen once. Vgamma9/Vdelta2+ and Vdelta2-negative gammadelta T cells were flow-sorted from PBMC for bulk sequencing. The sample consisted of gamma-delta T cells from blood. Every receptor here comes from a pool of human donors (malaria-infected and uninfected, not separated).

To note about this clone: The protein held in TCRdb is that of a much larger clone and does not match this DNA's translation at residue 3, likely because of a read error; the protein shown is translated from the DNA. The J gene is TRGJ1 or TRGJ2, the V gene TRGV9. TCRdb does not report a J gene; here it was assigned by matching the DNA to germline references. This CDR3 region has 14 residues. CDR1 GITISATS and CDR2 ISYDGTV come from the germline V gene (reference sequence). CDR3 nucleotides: TGTGCCTCGTGGGAGGTCCCCCATTATTATAAGAAACTCTTT. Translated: CASWEVPHYYKKLF.

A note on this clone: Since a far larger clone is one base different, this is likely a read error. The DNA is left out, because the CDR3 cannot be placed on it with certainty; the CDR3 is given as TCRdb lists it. The CDR3 region is CALWEVQGAARNSLAVEQHLLSQVSIGRIQHF. No J gene was assigned, while the V gene was called as TRGV9. From germline, CDR1 is GITISATS and CDR2 ISYDGTV (reference sequence). With termini counted, the CDR3 has 32 amino acids.

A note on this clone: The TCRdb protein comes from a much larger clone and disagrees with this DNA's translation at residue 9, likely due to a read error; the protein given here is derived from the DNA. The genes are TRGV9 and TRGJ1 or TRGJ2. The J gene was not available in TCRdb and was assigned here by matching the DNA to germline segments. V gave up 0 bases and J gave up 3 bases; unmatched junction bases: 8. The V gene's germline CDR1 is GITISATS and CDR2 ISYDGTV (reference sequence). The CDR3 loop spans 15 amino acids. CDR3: CALWEVRGPYYKKLF. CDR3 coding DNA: TGTGCCTTGTGGGAGGTGCGGGGTCCTTATTATAAGAAACTCTTT.

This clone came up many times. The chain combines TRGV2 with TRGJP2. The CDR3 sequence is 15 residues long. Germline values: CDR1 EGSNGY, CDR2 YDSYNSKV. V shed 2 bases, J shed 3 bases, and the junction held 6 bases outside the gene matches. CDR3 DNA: TGTGCCACCTGGGACGCCCATGGTAGTGATTGGATCAAGACGTTT. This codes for CATWDAHGSDWIKTF.

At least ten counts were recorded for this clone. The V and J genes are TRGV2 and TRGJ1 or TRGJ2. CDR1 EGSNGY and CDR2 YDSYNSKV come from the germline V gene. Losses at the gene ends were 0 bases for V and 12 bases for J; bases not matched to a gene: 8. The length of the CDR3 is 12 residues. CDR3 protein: CATWDGLVAKLF. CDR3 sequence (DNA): TGTGCCACCTGGGACGGGCTTGTTGCGAAACTCTTT.

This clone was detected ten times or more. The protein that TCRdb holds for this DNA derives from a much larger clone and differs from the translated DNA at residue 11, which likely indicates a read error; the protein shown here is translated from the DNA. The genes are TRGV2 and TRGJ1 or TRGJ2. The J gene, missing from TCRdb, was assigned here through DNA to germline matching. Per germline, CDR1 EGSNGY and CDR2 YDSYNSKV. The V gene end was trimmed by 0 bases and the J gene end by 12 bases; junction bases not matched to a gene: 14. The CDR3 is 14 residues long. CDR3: CATWDGTIMDRKLF. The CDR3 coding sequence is TGTGCCACCTGGGACGGGACTATTATGGATAGGAAACTCTTT.

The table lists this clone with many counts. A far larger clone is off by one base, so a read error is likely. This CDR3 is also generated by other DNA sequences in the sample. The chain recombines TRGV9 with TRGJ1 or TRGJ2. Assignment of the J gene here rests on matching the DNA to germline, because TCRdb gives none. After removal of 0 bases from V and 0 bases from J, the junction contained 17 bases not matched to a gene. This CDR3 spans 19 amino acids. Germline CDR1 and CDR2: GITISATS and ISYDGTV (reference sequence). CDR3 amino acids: CALWEVPIDRLENYYKKLF. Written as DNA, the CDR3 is TGTGCCTTGTGGGAGGTGCCTATTGATCGACTTGAGAATTATTATAAGAAACTCTTT.

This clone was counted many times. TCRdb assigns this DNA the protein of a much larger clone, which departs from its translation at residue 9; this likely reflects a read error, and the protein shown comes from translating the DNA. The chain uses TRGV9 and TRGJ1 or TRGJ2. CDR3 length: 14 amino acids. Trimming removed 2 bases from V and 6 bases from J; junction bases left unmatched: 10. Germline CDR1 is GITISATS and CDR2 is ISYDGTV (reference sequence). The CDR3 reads CALWEGASCYKKLF. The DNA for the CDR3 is TGTGCCTTGTGGGAGGGGGCTAGTTGTTATAAGAAACTCTTT.

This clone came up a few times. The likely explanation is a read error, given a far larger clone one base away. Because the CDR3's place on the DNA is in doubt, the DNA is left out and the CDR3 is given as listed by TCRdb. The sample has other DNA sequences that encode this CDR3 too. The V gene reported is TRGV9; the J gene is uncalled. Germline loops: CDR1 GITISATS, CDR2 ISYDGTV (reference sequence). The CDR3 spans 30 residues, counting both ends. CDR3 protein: CALWEQGLRNSLAVEQHLLSQVSIGRIQHF.

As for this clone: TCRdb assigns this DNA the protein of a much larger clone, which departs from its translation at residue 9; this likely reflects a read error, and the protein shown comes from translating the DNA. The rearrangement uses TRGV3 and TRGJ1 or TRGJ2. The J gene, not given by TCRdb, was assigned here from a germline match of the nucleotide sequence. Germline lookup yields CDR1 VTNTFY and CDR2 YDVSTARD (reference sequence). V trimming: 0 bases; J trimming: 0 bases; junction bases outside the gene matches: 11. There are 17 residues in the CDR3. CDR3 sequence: CATWDRRQHVNYYKKLF. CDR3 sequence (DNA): TGTGCCACCTGGGACAGGCGACAGCACGTGAATTATTATAAGAAACTCTTT.

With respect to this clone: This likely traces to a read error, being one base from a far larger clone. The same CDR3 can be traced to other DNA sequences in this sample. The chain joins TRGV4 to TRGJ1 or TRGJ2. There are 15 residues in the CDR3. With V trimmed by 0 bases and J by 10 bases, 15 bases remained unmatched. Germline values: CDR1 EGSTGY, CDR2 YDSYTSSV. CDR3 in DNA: TGTGCCACCTGGGATGGGCGGCTTATTTCTTACAAGAAACTCTTT. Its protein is CATWDGRLISYKKLF.